The rows below give T cell receptor beta chains drawn from one sample of a study of Graves' ophthalmopathy and Graves' hyperthyroidism. TCRdb processed the multiplex PCR reads anew with MiXCR; each CDR3 protein has one entry. The table shows 400,000 to 450,000 distinct CDR3 sequences, with around 21% occurring only once. Specimen: peripheral blood. These receptors were taken from a young woman with stable Graves' hyperthyroidism. The conserved cysteine and the conserved F or W are not part of the CDR3 here.

J gene,V gene,CDR3 protein
TRBJ2-2,TRBV4-3,ASSQGSGRYTGELF
TRBJ2-1,TRBV3-1,ASSQRRDYNEQF
TRBJ2-3,TRBV7-8,ASSYRGFTDTQY
TRBJ2-7,TRBV11-2,ASRLQNYEQY
TRBJ1-2,TRBV27,ASSLSGSYYGYT
TRBJ1-1,TRBV19,ASSTHVGGNTEAF
TRBJ2-3,TRBV3-1,ASSQASGRGADTQY
TRBJ1-5,TRBV6-1,ASSEGQGTLSNQPQH
TRBJ2-5,TRBV19,ASSIMTEQETQY
TRBJ1-5,TRBV12-3/TRBV12-4,ASSLVGPRDQPQH